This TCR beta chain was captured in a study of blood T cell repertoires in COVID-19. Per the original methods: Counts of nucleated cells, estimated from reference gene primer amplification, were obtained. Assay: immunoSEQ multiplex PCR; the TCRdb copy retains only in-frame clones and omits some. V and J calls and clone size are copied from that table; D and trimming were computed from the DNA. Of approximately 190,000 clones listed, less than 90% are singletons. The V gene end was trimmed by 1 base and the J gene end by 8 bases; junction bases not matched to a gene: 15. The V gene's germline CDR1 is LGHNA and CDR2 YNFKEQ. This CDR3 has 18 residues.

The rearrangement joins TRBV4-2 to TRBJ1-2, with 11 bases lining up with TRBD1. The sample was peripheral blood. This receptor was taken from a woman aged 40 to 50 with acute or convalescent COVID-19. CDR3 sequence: CASSQGGIGGTGGEGYTF. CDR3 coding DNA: TGTGCCAGCAGCCAAGGGGGGATAGGCGGGACAGGGGGTGAGGGCTACACCTTC.